A selection of T cell receptor beta chains follows, all from one sample in a study of CD4 T cells in relation to SARS-CoV-2 and coronaviruses. Sequenced by immunoSEQ multiplex PCR; TCRdb stores in-frame clones only, minus some. Of tens of thousands of clones in the sample, over 75% are singletons; the top ten hold about a tenth. Sequencing input: memory CD4+ T cells from PBMCs. These receptors were taken from an adult with COVID-19. Each CDR3 is given with its conserved first and last residue. A D gene is named only where the DNA matches it firmly. Some rows mark clone size as missing; the rest say once, few, many or name a class of expanded clone.

CDR3 DNA,CDR3 protein,D gene,J gene,V gene,clone size
TGTGCCAGTAGTAGAGGCGGGGGGGGCACAGATACGCAGTATTTT,CASSRGGGGTDTQYF,TRBD2,TRBJ2-3,TRBV19,.
TGTGCCAGCAGGACAGGGAAGACCCAGTACTTC,CASRTGKTQYF,TRBD1,TRBJ2-5,TRBV28,.
TGTGCCAGCAGCCACAATGGGGCCCTCCACTTT,CASSHNGALHF,.,TRBJ1-6,TRBV12-3/TRBV12-4,.
TGTGCCAGCAGCTCCCTTGCTGAGCAGTTCTTC,CASSSLAEQFF,.,TRBJ2-1,TRBV12-3/TRBV12-4,.
TGTGCCAGCAGCTTAGATGGCAGTCTAGGAGAGACCCAGTACTTC,CASSLDGSLGETQYF,.,TRBJ2-5,TRBV11-2,.
TGTGCCAGCACCGGTGGGCAATACAATGAGCAGTTCTTC,CASTGGQYNEQFF,.,TRBJ2-1,TRBV2,.
TGTGCCAGCCAGGTGGAAGGGGGGCAGCCCCAGCATTTT,CASQVEGGQPQHF,.,TRBJ1-5,TRBV12-3/TRBV12-4,.
TGTGCCAGCAGTGTTGGACAGAGCTACGAGCAGTACTTC,CASSVGQSYEQYF,.,TRBJ2-7,TRBV28,.
TGCGCCAGCAGCTTGGTGGCTAGCGAGTCAGATACGCAGTATTTT,CASSLVASESDTQYF,.,TRBJ2-3,TRBV5-1,once
TGTGCCAGTAGTATACTAGGATCGCGCTATGGCTACACCTTC,CASSILGSRYGYTF,.,TRBJ1-2,TRBV19,.
TGTGCCAGCACCCCGACAGGGAACTATGGCTACACCTTC,CASTPTGNYGYTF,TRBD1,TRBJ1-2,TRBV6-5,.
TGTGCCTGGAGTGTACAGGGCTCGAACACCATATATTTT,CAWSVQGSNTIYF,.,TRBJ1-3,TRBV30,.
TGTGCCAGCTCCCGGGACAGAACGAACACCGGGGAGCTGTTTTTT,CASSRDRTNTGELFF,TRBD1,TRBJ2-2,TRBV18,.
TGCGCCAGCAGCTTGGTAGCGGGAGTGAACACCGGGGAGCTGTTTTTT,CASSLVAGVNTGELFF,TRBD2,TRBJ2-2,TRBV5-1,.
TGCAGCGTTGAAGGACGCAATGAGCAGTTCTTC,CSVEGRNEQFF,.,TRBJ2-1,TRBV29-1,.
TGTGCCAGTAGTATAGACCCTAGCACAGATACGCAGTATTTT,CASSIDPSTDTQYF,.,TRBJ2-3,TRBV19,.
TGTGCCAGCAGTACGACAGGGAAACGAACCGGGGAGCTGTTTTTT,CASSTTGKRTGELFF,TRBD1,TRBJ2-2,TRBV6-2/TRBV6-3,few
TGCGCGAGTCAGCAGGGGGCTAGTCGAAGTGAAAAACTGTTTTTT,CASQQGASRSEKLFF,TRBD1,TRBJ1-4,TRBV2,.
TGTGCCAGCAGCGCCCAGCAGGGAAGGAATTCACCCCTCCACTTT,CASSAQQGRNSPLHF,.,TRBJ1-6,TRBV7-6,.
TGTGCCAGCAGCTTCTTCGACATCGGGGCCCAAGAGACCCAGTACTTC,CASSFFDIGAQETQYF,.,TRBJ2-5,TRBV5-4,few
TGTGCCAGCAGCAGAGACAGGGTCGCGAACACCGGGGAGCTGTTTTTT,CASSRDRVANTGELFF,TRBD1,TRBJ2-2,TRBV11-3,.
TGTGCCAGCAGCCGGACTAGCGGAGTACCGCGGGATACGCAGTATTTT,CASSRTSGVPRDTQYF,TRBD2,TRBJ2-3,TRBV11-3,once